This T cell receptor (beta chain) appears in the sequencing data of a study of T-cell memory formation after mild COVID-19. General observations from the study: CD4/CD8 balance characterized clones contracting day 15 to 85, and CD4+ skew characterized later expanders.

Details on this clonotype: What it binds is not known.

TCRdb recomputed calls from the 5' RACE reads with MiXCR, one row per CDR3 protein. The table has 350,000 to 500,000 distinct CDR3 sequences, approximately 18% seen once. Germline V gene lookup returns CDR1 SGHTA and CDR2 FQGNSA. V was clipped by 1 base and J by 1 base, with 11 bases between them. This CDR3 is built from 15 residues. This TCR was recovered from a man aged 18 to 30 who had mild COVID-19 (a few samples of this study predate the infection). Cell type and time point are not known. Source material: PBMCs or a T cell subset sorted from them (not recorded which). This chain links TRBV7-2 with TRBJ2-7; D is perhaps TRBD1 (6 bases). CDR3 sequence: CASSLVSGESYEQYV. CDR3 in DNA: TGTGCCAGCAGCTTAGTGTCAGGGGAATCCTACGAGCAGTACGTC.